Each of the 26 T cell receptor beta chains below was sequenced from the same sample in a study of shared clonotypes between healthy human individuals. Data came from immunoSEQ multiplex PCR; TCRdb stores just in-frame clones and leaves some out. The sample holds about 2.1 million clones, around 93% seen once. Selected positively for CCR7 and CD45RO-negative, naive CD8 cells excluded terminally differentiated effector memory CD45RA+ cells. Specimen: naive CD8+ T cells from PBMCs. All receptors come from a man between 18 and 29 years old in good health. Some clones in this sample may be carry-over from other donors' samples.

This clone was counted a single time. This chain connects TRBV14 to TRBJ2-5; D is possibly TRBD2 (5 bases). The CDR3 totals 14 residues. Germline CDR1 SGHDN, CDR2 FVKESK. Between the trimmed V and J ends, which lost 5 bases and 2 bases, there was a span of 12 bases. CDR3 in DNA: TGTGCCAGCAGCTGGACTCGGGGACAAGAGACCCAGTACTTC. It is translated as CASSWTRGQETQYF.

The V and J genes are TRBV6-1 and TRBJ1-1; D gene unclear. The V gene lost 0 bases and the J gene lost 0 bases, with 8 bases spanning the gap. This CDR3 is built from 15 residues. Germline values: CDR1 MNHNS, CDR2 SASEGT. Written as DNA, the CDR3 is TGTGCCAGCAGTGAAGCCCGACCGCTGAACACTGAAGCTTTCTTT. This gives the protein CASSEARPLNTEAFF.

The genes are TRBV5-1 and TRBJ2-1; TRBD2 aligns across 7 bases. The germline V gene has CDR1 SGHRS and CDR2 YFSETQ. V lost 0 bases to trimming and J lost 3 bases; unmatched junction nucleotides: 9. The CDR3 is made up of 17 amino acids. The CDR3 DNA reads TGCGCCAGCAGCTTGGAGCTAGCGGTTTCAATCTACAATGAGCAGTTCTTC. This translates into CASSLELAVSIYNEQFF.

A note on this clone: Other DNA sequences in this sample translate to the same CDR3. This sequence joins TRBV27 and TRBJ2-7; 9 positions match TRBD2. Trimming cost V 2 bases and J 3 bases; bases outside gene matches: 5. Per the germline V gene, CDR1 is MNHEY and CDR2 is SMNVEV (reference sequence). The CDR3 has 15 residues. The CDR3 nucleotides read TGTGCCAGCAGTTTAGGGTTAGCGGGAGTCTACGAGCAGTACTTC. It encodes CASSLGLAGVYEQYF.

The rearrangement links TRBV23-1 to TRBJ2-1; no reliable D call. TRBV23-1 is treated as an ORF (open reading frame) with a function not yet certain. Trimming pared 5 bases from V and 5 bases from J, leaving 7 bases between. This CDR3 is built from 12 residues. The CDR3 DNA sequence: TGCGCCAGCAGTAACGGAAACAATGAGCAGTTCTTC. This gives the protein CASSNGNNEQFF.

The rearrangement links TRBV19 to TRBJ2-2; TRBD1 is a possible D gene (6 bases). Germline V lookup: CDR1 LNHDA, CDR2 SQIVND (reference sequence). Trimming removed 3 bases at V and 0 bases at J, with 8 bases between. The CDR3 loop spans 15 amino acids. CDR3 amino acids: CASSIRQANTGELFF. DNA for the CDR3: TGTGCCAGTAGTATCAGACAGGCGAACACCGGGGAGCTGTTTTTT.

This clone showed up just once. In DNA, the CDR3 is TGTGCCAGCAGCTCCCGGGACAGGGACTACGAGCAGTACTTC. It specifies CASSSRDRDYEQYF. V usage is TRBV5-4 and J usage is TRBJ2-7; TRBD1 matches 9 bases. The ends lost 3 bases at V and 3 bases at J; junction bases unmatched: 4. Germline CDR1 is SGHNT and CDR2 is YYREEE (reference sequence). CDR3 length: 14 residues.

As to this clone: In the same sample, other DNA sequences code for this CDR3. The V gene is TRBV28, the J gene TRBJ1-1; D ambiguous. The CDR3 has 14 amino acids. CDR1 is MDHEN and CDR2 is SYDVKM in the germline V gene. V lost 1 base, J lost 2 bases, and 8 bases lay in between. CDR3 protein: CASSLLGSNTEAFF. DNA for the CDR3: TGTGCCAGCAGTTTATTGGGTAGTAACACTGAAGCTTTCTTT.

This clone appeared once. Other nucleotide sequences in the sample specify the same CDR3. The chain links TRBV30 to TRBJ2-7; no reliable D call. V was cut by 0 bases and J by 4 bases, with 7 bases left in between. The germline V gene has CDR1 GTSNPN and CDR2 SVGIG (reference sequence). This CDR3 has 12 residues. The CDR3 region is CAWSVGNYEQYF. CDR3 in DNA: TGTGCCTGGAGTGTCGGAAATTACGAGCAGTACTTC.

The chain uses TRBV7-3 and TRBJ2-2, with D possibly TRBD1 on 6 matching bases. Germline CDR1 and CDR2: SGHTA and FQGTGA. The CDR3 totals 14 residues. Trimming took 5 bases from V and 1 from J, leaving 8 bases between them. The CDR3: CASSPQGNTGELFF. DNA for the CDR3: TGTGCCAGCAGCCCACAGGGGAACACCGGGGAGCTGTTTTTT.

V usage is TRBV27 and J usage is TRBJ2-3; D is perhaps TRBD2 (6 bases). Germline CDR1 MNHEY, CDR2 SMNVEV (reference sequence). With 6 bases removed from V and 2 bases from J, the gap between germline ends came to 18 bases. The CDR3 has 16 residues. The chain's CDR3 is CASSPGVAELTDTQYF. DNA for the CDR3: TGTGCCAGCAGCCCCGGGGTAGCGGAACTCACAGATACGCAGTATTTT.

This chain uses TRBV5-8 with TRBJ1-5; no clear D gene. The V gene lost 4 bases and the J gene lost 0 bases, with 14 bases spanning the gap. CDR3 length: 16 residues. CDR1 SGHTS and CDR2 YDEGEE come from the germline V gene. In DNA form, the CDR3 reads TGTGCCAGCAGCGGAAGCGAACGGTTTAGCAATCAGCCCCAGCATTTT. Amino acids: CASSGSERFSNQPQHF.

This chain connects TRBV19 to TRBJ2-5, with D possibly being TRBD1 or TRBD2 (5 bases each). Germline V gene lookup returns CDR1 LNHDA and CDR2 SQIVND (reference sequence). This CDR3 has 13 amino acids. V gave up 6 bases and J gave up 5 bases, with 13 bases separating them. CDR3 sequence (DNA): TGTGCCAGTAGACCGGGACCGGGGGAGACCCAGTACTTC. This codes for CASRPGPGETQYF.

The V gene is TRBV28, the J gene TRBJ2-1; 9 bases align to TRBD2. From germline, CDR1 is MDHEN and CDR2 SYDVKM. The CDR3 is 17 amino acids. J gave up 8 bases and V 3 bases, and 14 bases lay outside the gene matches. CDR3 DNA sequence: TGTGCCAGCAGTTTCGGCAATTCGGGACTAGCTGTCGATGAGCAGTTCTTC. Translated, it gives CASSFGNSGLAVDEQFF.

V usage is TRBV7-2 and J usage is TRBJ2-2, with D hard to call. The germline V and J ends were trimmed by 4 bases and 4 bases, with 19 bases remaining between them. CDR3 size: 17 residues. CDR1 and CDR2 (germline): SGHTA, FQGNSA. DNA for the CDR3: TGTGCCAGCAGCTCCCCTTCAAGGTTGGGTTTCACCGGGGAGCTGTTTTTT. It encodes CASSSPSRLGFTGELFF.

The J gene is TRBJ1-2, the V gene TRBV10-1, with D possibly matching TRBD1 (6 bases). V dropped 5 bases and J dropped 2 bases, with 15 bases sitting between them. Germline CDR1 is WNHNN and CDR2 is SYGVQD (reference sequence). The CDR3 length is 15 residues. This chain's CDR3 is CASSPFRGSNYGYTF. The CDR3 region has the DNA TGCGCCAGCAGTCCTTTCAGGGGATCAAACTATGGCTACACCTTC.

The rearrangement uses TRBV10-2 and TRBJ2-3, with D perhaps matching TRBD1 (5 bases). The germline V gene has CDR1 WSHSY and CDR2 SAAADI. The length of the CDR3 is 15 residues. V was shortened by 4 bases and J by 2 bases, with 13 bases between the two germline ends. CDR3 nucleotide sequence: TGCGCCAGCAGTGTCGTTGGGGCCCTCACAGATACGCAGTATTTT. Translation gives CASSVVGALTDTQYF.

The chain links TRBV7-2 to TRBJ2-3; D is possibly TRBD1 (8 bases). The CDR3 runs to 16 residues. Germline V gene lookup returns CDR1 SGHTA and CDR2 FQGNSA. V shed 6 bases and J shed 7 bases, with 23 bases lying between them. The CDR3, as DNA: TGTGCCAGCAGTTCTAGACAGGGGAGGGAGGTGAATACGCAGTATTTT. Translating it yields CASSSRQGREVNTQYF. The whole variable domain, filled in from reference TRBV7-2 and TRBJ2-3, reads GAGVSQSPSNKVTEKGKDVELRCDPISGHTALYWYRQSLGQGLEFLIYFQGNSAPDKSGLPSDRFSAERTGGSVSTLTIQRTQQEDSAVYLCASSSRQGREVNTQYFGPGTRLTVL.

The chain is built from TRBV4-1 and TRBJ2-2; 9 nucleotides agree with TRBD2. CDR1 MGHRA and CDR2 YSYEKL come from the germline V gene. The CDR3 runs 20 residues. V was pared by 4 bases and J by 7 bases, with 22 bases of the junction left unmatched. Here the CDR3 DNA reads TGCGCCAGCAGCCGAGGCTCGTTAAGAGCGGGAGGTCTTTACGGCGGGGAGCTGTTTTTT. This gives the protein CASSRGSLRAGGLYGGELFF.

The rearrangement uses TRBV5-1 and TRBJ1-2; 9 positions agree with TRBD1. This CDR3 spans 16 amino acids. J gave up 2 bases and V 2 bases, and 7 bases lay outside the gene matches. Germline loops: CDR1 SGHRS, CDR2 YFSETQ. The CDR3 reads CASSLGWDRDNYGYTF. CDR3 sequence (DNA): TGCGCCAGCAGCTTAGGGTGGGACAGGGACAACTATGGCTACACCTTC.

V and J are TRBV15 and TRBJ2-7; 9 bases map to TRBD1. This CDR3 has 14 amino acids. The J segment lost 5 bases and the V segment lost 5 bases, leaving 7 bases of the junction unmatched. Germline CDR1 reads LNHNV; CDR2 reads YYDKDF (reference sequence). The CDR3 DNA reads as TGTGCCACCAGCTTACGACAGGGGGTGAACGAGCAGTACTTC. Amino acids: CATSLRQGVNEQYF.

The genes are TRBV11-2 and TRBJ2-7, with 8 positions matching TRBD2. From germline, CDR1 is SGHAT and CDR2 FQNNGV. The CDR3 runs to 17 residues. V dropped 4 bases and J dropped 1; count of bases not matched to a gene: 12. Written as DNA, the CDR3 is TGTGCCAGCAGCTCCAATAGCGGGACTATTTCATCCTACGAGCAGTACTTC. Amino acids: CASSSNSGTISSYEQYF.

The CDR3 bases are TGTGCCAGCAGTCTTTTTGGGACAGGGGGCATCACTGAAGCTTTCTTT. It codes for CASSLFGTGGITEAFF. The rearrangement links TRBV27 to TRBJ1-1; 12 bases fit TRBD1. The CDR3 runs 16 residues. V lost 5 bases and J lost 4; bases outside the gene matches: 8. CDR1 and CDR2 from the germline V gene are MNHEY and SMNVEV (reference sequence).

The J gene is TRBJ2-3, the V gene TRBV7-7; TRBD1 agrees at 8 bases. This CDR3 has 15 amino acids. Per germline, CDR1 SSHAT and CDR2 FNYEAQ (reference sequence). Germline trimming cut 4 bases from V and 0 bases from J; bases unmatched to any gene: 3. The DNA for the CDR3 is TGTGCCAGCAGCTCTGGGACAGGAAGCACAGATACGCAGTATTTT. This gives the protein CASSSGTGSTDTQYF.

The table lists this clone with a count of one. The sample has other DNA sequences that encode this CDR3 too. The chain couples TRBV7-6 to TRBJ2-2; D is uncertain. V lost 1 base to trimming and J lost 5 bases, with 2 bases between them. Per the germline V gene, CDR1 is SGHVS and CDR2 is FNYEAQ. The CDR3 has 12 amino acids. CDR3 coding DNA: TGTGCCAGCAGCTTAGGAACCGGGGAGCTGTTTTTT. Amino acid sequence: CASSLGTGELFF.

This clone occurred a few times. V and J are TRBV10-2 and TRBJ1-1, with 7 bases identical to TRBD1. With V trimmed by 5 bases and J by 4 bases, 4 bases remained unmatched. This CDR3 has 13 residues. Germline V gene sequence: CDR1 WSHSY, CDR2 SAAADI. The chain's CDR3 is CASSTGQVTEAFF. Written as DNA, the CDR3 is TGCGCCAGCAGTACAGGACAGGTCACTGAAGCTTTCTTT.